This T cell receptor (beta chain) appears in the sequencing data of a study of OX40 agonist ivuxolimab in advanced cancers. Study-wide results and limits: Expanded clones tended on average to be more numerous among CD8+ T cells than CD4+.

A note on this clone: Antigen specificity is unknown.

Germline V CDR1 and CDR2: SQVTM, ANQGSEA. The CDR3 is 12 amino acids. The V segment lost 5 bases and the J segment 7 bases; nucleotides outside the gene matches: 6. Only in-frame clones appear in the TCRdb table, and some are missing; sequencing was by immunoSEQ multiplex PCR. The sample contains about 76,000 clones, 84% of which appear only once. The sample in question was CD4+ or CD8+ T cells sorted from blood, obtained in a trial of the OX40 agonist ivuxolimab. J is TRBJ1-2 and V is TRBV29-1, with 8 bases identical to TRBD1. The clonotype originates from an adult with an advanced solid tumor such as melanoma, head and neck, liver or kidney cancer. The CDR3 sequence: CSVSDREGGYTF. The CDR3 bases are TGCAGCGTTTCGGACAGGGAAGGTGGCTACACCTTC.